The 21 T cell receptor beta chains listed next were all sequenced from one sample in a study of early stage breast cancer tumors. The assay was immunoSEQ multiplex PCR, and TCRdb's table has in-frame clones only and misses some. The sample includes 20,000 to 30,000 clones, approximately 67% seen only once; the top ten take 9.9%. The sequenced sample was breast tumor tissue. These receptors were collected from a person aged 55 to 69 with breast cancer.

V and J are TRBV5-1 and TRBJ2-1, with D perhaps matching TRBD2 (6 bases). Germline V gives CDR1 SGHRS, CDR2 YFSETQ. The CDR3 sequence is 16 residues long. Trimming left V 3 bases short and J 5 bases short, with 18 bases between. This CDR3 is CASSWSSVTRNNEQFF. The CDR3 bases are TGCGCCAGCAGCTGGTCTAGCGTGACTAGAAACAATGAGCAGTTCTTC.

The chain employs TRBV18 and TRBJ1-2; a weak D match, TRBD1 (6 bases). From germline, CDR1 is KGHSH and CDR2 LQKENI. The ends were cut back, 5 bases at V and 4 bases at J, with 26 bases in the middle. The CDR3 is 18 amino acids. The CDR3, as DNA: TGTGCCAGCTCAGGGGGCAACCTCCGGGGCGGTGCGATCTATGGCTACACCTTC. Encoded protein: CASSGGNLRGGAIYGYTF. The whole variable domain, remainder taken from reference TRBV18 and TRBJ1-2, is NAGVMQNPRHLVRRRGQEARLRCSPMKGHSHVYWYRQLPEEGLKFMVYLQKENIIDESGMPKERFSAEFPKEGPSILRIQQVVRGDSAAYFCASSGGNLRGGAIYGYTFGSGTRLTVV.

CDR3 nucleotide sequence: TGTGCCACCCCCCCCGGGGTGGTTGAAAAACTGTTTTTT. It is translated as CATPPGVVEKLFF. The chain uses TRBV11-2 and TRBJ1-4; no firm D call. The V and J ends lost 10 bases and 7 bases respectively, with 16 bases between them. CDR1 is SGHAT and CDR2 is FQNNGV in the germline V gene. The CDR3 spans 13 residues.

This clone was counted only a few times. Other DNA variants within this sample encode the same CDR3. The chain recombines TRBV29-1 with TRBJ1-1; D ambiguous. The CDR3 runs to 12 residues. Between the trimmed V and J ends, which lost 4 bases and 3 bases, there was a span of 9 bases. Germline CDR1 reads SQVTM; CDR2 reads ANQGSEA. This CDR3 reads CSVVRYDTEAFF. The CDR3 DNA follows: TGCAGCGTTGTCAGGTACGACACTGAAGCTTTCTTT.

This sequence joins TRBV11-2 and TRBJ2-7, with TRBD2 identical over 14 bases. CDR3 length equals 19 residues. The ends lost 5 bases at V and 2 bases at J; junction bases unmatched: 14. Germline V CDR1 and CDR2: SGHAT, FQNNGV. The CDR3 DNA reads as TGTGCCAGCAGCCCGGGCATAGGACTAGCGGGAGGTTCAACCTACGAGCAGTACTTC. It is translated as CASSPGIGLAGGSTYEQYF.

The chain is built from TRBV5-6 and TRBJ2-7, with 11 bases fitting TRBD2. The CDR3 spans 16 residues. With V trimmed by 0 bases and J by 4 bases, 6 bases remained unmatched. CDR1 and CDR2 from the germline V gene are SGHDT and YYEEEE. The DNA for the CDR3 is TGTGCCAGCAGCTTGGGTAGCGGGAGGGCCAGGTACGAGCAGTACTTC. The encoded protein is CASSLGSGRARYEQYF.

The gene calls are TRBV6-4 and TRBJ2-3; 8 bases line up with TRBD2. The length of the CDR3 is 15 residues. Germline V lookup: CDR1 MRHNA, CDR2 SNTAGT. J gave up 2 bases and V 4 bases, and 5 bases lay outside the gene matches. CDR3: CASSVRGDNTDTQYF. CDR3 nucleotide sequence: TGTGCCAGCAGTGTGCGGGGGGATAACACAGATACGCAGTATTTT.

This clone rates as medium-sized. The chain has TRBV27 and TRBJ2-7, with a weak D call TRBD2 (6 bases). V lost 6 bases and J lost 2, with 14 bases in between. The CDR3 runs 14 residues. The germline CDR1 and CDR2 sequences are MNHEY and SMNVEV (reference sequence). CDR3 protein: CASSPTSNPYEQYF. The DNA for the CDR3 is TGTGCCAGCAGCCCAACTAGCAACCCCTACGAGCAGTACTTC.

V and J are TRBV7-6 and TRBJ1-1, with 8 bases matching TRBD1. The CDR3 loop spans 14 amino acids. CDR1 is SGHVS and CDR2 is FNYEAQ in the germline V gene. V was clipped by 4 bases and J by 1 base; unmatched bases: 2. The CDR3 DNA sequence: TGTGCCAGCAGCTCCGGACAGGGGAACACTGAAGCTTTCTTT. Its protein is CASSSGQGNTEAFF.

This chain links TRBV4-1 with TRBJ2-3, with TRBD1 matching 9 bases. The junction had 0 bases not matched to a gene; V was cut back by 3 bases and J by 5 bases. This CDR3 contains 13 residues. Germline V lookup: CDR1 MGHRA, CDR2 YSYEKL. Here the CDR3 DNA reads TGCGCCAGCAGCCAGGGACAGGGAGATACGCAGTATTTT. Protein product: CASSQGQGDTQYF.

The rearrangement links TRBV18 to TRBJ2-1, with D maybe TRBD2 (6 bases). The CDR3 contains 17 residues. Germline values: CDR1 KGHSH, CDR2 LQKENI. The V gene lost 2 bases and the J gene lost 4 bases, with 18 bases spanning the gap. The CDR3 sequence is CASSPALAGTGYNEQFF. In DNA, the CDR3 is TGTGCCAGCTCACCAGCGCTCGCCGGGACTGGTTACAATGAGCAGTTCTTC.

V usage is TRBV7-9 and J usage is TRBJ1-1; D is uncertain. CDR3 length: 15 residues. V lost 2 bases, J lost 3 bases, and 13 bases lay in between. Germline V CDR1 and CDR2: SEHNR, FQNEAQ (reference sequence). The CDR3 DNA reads TGTGCCAGCAGCTTAATCGGAGCCATGCACACTGAAGCTTTCTTT. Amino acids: CASSLIGAMHTEAFF.

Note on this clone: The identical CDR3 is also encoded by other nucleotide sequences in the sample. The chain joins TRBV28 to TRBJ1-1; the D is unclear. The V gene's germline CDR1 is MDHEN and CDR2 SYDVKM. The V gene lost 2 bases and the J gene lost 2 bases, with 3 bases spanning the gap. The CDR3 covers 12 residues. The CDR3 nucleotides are TGTGCCAGCAGTTTACAAAACACTGAAGCTTTCTTT. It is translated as CASSLQNTEAFF.

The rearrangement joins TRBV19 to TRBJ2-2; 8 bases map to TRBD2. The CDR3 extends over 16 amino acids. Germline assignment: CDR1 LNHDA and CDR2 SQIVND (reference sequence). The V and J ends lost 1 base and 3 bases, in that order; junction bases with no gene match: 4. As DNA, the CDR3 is TGTGCCAGTAGTATAGTAGCGGGATCGGACACCGGGGAGCTGTTTTTT. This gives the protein CASSIVAGSDTGELFF.

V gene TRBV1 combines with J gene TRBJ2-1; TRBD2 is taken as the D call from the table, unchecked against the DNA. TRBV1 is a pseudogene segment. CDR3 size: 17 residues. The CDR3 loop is CTSSQDLREGLYNEQFF. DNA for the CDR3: TGCACCAGCAGCCAAGATTTGCGGGAGGGCCTTTACAATGAGCAGTTCTTC.

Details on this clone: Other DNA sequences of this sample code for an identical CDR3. The CDR3 loop is CASSYTTGTNYGYTF. The CDR3 DNA reads TGTGCCAGCAGTTACACGACAGGGACCAACTATGGCTACACCTTC. The chain employs TRBV6-5 and TRBJ1-2, with 7 positions matching TRBD1. V gave up 2 bases and J gave up 2 bases; unmatched junction bases: 5. The CDR3 extends over 15 amino acids. CDR1 and CDR2 from the germline V gene are MNHEY and SVGAGI.

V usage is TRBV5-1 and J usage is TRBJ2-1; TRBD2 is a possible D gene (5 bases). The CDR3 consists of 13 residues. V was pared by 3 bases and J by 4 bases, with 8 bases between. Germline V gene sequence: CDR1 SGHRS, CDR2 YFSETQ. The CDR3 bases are TGCGCCAGCAGCTATAGCGAGTACAATGAGCAGTTCTTC. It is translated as CASSYSEYNEQFF.

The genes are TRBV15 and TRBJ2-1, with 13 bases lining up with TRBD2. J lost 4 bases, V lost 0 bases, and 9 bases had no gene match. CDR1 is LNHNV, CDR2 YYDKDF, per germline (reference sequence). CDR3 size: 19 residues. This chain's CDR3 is CATSRDGLAGEVRYNEQFF. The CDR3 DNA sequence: TGTGCCACCAGCAGAGACGGACTAGCGGGAGAAGTGCGATACAATGAGCAGTTCTTC.

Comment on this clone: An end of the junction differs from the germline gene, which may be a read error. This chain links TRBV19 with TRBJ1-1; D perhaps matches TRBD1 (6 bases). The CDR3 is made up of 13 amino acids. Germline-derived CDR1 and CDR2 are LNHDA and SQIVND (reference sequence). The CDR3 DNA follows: TGTGCCAGTAGTATAAGGGGGAACGCTGAAGCTTTCTTT. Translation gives CASSIRGNAEAFF. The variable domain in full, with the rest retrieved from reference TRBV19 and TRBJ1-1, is DGGITQSPKYLFRKEGQNVTLSCEQNLNHDAMYWYRQDPGQGLRLIYYSQIVNDFQKGDIAEGYSVSREKKESFPLTVTSAQKNPTAFYLCASSIRGNAEAFFGQGTRLTVV.

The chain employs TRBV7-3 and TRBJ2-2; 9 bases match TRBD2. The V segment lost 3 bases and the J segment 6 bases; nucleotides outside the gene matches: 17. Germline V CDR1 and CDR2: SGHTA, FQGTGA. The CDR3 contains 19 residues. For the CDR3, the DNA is TGTGCCAGCAGCTTGTACCCAGGACTAGCGAACGTTGGGTCCGGGGAGCTGTTTTTT. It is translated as CASSLYPGLANVGSGELFF.

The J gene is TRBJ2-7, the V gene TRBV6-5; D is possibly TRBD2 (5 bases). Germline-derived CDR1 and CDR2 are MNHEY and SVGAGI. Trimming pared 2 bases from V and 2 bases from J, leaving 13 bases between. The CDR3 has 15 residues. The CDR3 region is CASSYTGWTPYEQYF. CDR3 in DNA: TGTGCCAGCAGTTACACGGGGTGGACGCCCTACGAGCAGTACTTC.